Listed below are T cell receptor beta chains from one sample, sequenced in a study of T cell clonotyping in hematopoietic cell transplantation. TCRdb's copy holds only in-frame clones and misses some; the assay was immunoSEQ multiplex PCR. The sample lists 6,500 to 8,500 clones, about 92% occurring once. Sample: PBMCs, taken 180 days after allogeneic stem cell transplant. Receptor source: a female patient aged 45-65 years who had an allogeneic stem cell transplant from an unrelated donor, so the T cells may come from the graft donor. Some clones in this sample may be carry-over from other donors' samples. The CDR3 runs from the conserved cysteine through the conserved F or W. D genes are given only for firm matches. Only some rows state a clone size, as once, few, many or a class for expanded clones.

clone_size: NA
v_call: TRBV27
j_call: TRBJ2-5
d_call: NA
cdr3_nt: TGTGCCAGCAGCTCGGGATATCGCGCGGAGACCCAGTACTTC
cdr3_aa: CASSSGYRAETQYF

clone_size: NA
v_call: TRBV5-1
j_call: TRBJ2-5
d_call: NA
cdr3_nt: TGCGCCAGCAGACAAAATCCGGGACGGACAAGAGAGGCCCAGTACTTC
cdr3_aa: CASRQNPGRTREAQYF

clone_size: NA
v_call: TRBV7-2
j_call: TRBJ1-5
d_call: NA
cdr3_nt: TGTGCCAGCAGCGCCCGTAGGGGGTTGGATCAGCCCCAGCATTTT
cdr3_aa: CASSARRGLDQPQHF

clone_size: NA
v_call: TRBV28
j_call: TRBJ2-2
d_call: NA
cdr3_nt: TGTGCCCAATCGGAGGGAAACACCGGGGAGCTGTTTTTT
cdr3_aa: CAQSEGNTGELFF

clone_size: large
v_call: TRBV5-8
j_call: TRBJ2-7
d_call: TRBD1
cdr3_nt: TGTGCCAGCAGCTCCGGGACAGGGGTTTTCTACGAGCAGTACTTC
cdr3_aa: CASSSGTGVFYEQYF

clone_size: NA
v_call: TRBV19
j_call: TRBJ1-3
d_call: TRBD1
cdr3_nt: TGTGCCAGTAGCCTCGACAGGGCTATAGGAAACACCATATATTTT
cdr3_aa: CASSLDRAIGNTIYF

clone_size: NA
v_call: TRBV6-6
j_call: TRBJ1-3
d_call: TRBD1
cdr3_nt: TGTGCCAGCAGTGATACGACAGGGACTGGAAACACCATATATTTT
cdr3_aa: CASSDTTGTGNTIYF

clone_size: NA
v_call: TRBV19
j_call: TRBJ1-5
d_call: NA
cdr3_nt: TGTGCCAGTAGTATGTCGGCGGTATCCAATCAGCCCCAGCATTTT
cdr3_aa: CASSMSAVSNQPQHF

clone_size: few
v_call: TRBV19
j_call: TRBJ1-1
d_call: TRBD1
cdr3_nt: TGTGCCAGTAGTACCTCATTGATGTCAGGACAGGGAGGCGCTGAAGCTTTCTTT
cdr3_aa: CASSTSLMSGQGGAEAFF

clone_size: NA
v_call: TRBV5-1
j_call: TRBJ1-3
d_call: NA
cdr3_nt: TGCGCCAGCAGCTTGGCTGGGACGTTCCTCTCTGGAAACACCATATATTTT
cdr3_aa: CASSLAGTFLSGNTIYF

clone_size: NA
v_call: TRBV5-4
j_call: TRBJ2-3
d_call: TRBD2
cdr3_nt: TGTGCCAGCAGCTTGGGGCTAGCGGGGGACACAGATACGCAGTATTTT
cdr3_aa: CASSLGLAGDTDTQYF

clone_size: NA
v_call: TRBV2
j_call: TRBJ1-1
d_call: TRBD1
cdr3_nt: TGTGCCAGCAGTGACTGGACAGGTTTGAACACTGAAGCTTTCTTT
cdr3_aa: CASSDWTGLNTEAFF

clone_size: NA
v_call: TRBV10-2
j_call: TRBJ1-1
d_call: NA
cdr3_nt: TGCGCCAGCAGTGAGAGGGGGAACACTGAAGCTTTCTTT
cdr3_aa: CASSERGNTEAFF

clone_size: NA
v_call: TRBV7-8
j_call: TRBJ2-7
d_call: NA
cdr3_nt: TGTGCCAGCAGCGTTAATAGCCTGACCGAGCAGTACTTC
cdr3_aa: CASSVNSLTEQYF

clone_size: few
v_call: TRBV6-5
j_call: TRBJ1-1
d_call: TRBD1
cdr3_nt: TGTGCCAGCAGTTCGGGACAGGGCACTGAAGCTTTCTTT
cdr3_aa: CASSSGQGTEAFF

clone_size: NA
v_call: TRBV7-9
j_call: TRBJ2-7
d_call: TRBD2
cdr3_nt: TGTGCCAGCAGTCAGGTCGGGGCGGGAGGGTACGAGCAGTACTTC
cdr3_aa: CASSQVGAGGYEQYF

clone_size: once
v_call: TRBV5-1
j_call: TRBJ2-3
d_call: NA
cdr3_nt: TGCGCCAGCAGCTCCGGGGTCCCCACAGATACGCAGTATTTT
cdr3_aa: CASSSGVPTDTQYF

clone_size: NA
v_call: TRBV7-9
j_call: TRBJ1-1
d_call: NA
cdr3_nt: TGTGCCAGCGATTTAACAGGGAGAGAGGGCACTGAAGCTTTCTTT
cdr3_aa: CASDLTGREGTEAFF

clone_size: NA
v_call: TRBV18
j_call: TRBJ2-3
d_call: NA
cdr3_nt: TGTGCCAGCTCACAAGTGAGGCTACTCAACACAGATACGCAGTATTTT
cdr3_aa: CASSQVRLLNTDTQYF

clone_size: NA
v_call: TRBV13
j_call: TRBJ2-3
d_call: NA
cdr3_nt: TGTGCCAGCAGCTTAGTCGGGGGAGATACGCAGTATTTT
cdr3_aa: CASSLVGGDTQYF

clone_size: once
v_call: TRBV28
j_call: TRBJ2-7
d_call: NA
cdr3_nt: TGTGCCAGCAGTTTCACCGCCAGACCGGCCTACGAGCAGTACTTC
cdr3_aa: CASSFTARPAYEQYF

clone_size: large
v_call: TRBV2
j_call: TRBJ1-2
d_call: TRBD1
cdr3_nt: TGTGCCAGCAGTGGACAGGGACAGGGATACTATGGCTACACCTTC
cdr3_aa: CASSGQGQGYYGYTF

clone_size: NA
v_call: TRBV27
j_call: TRBJ1-5
d_call: NA
cdr3_nt: TGTGCCAGCAGGGAAGGGCACTTTGGCAATCAGCCCCAGCATTTT
cdr3_aa: CASREGHFGNQPQHF

clone_size: NA
v_call: TRBV9
j_call: TRBJ2-1
d_call: TRBD1
cdr3_nt: TGTGCCAGCAGCCCAAACTCCGGGACAGGAGAACGATACAATGAGCAGTTCTTC
cdr3_aa: CASSPNSGTGERYNEQFF

clone_size: NA
v_call: TRBV19
j_call: TRBJ1-1
d_call: NA
cdr3_nt: TGTGCCAGTATGGGTCAGCCGAACACTGAAGCTTTCTTT
cdr3_aa: CASMGQPNTEAFF

clone_size: NA
v_call: TRBV2
j_call: TRBJ1-2
d_call: TRBD1
cdr3_nt: TGTGCCAGCAGCGCGATGGGACAGCCGGGGAGTGGCTACACCTTC
cdr3_aa: CASSAMGQPGSGYTF

clone_size: NA
v_call: TRBV6-6
j_call: TRBJ2-3
d_call: NA
cdr3_nt: TGTGCCAGCGGATTAAGGACTGGTGGCACAGATACGCAGTATTTT
cdr3_aa: CASGLRTGGTDTQYF

clone_size: NA
v_call: TRBV4-1
j_call: TRBJ1-1
d_call: NA
cdr3_nt: TGCGCCAGCAGCCAGGGTGGGGGGCTGAACACTGAAGCTTTCTTT
cdr3_aa: CASSQGGGLNTEAFF

clone_size: NA
v_call: TRBV27
j_call: TRBJ2-1
d_call: NA
cdr3_nt: TGTGCCAGCAGCCACGCAGTCTACAATGAGCAGTTCTTC
cdr3_aa: CASSHAVYNEQFF

clone_size: NA
v_call: TRBV6-6
j_call: TRBJ1-1
d_call: TRBD1
cdr3_nt: TGTGCCAGCAGTTACGTTGCAGGGGGCGCCGGAGCTTTCTTT
cdr3_aa: CASSYVAGGAGAFF

clone_size: few
v_call: TRBV6-5
j_call: TRBJ2-1
d_call: NA
cdr3_nt: TGTGCCAGCAGTTACTTGGGCAGGGGCAATGAGCAGTTCTTC
cdr3_aa: CASSYLGRGNEQFF

clone_size: NA
v_call: TRBV2
j_call: TRBJ2-3
d_call: TRBD2
cdr3_nt: TGTGCCAGCAGTGAAGCGCCTGCTAGCGGGGGGCAGTGGGATACGCAGTATTTT
cdr3_aa: CASSEAPASGGQWDTQYF

clone_size: NA
v_call: TRBV5-1
j_call: TRBJ2-6
d_call: NA
cdr3_nt: TGCGCCAGCAGCTTGTTTAGGGGTGATCTCTCTGGGGCCAACGTCCTGACTTTC
cdr3_aa: CASSLFRGDLSGANVLTF

clone_size: NA
v_call: TRBV4-1
j_call: TRBJ1-2
d_call: NA
cdr3_nt: TGCGCCAGCAGCCAAGCCCCCCTCCGGGGCATGGGATATGGCTACACCTTC
cdr3_aa: CASSQAPLRGMGYGYTF

clone_size: NA
v_call: TRBV6-5
j_call: TRBJ1-2
d_call: NA
cdr3_nt: TGTGCCAGCAGTTACGGAGGGGATGACTACACCTTC
cdr3_aa: CASSYGGDDYTF

clone_size: NA
v_call: TRBV2
j_call: TRBJ1-5
d_call: TRBD1
cdr3_nt: TGTGCCAGCAGTGAATTACTGACAAAAGACAGGGGACCCAGTCTGTCCCAGCATTTT
cdr3_aa: CASSELLTKDRGPSLSQHF

clone_size: NA
v_call: TRBV11-2
j_call: TRBJ2-2
d_call: NA
cdr3_nt: TGTGCCAGCAGTTCGCGAGGGGACTGGTTAACCGGGGAGCTGTTTTTT
cdr3_aa: CASSSRGDWLTGELFF